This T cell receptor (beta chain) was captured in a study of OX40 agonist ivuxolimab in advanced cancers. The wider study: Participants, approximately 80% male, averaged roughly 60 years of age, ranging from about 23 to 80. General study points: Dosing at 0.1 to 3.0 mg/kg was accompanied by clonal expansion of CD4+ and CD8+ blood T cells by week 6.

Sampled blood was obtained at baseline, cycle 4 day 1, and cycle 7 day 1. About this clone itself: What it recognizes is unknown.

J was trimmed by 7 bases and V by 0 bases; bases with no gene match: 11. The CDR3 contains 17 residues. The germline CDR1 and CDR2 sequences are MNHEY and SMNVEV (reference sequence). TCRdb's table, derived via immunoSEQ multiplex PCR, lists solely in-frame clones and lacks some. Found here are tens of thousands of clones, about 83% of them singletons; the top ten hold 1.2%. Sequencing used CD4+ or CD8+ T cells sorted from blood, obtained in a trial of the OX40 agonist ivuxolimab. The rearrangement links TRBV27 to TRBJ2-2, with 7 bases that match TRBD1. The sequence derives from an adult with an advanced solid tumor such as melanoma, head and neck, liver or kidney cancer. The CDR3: CASSLSRGPSGYGELFF. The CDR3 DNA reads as TGTGCCAGCAGTTTATCGAGGGGGCCAAGTGGGTACGGGGAGCTGTTTTTT.